The clone carrying this T cell receptor beta chain was seen only a few times. What it binds is unknown. This related bone marrow graft donor gave peripheral blood on the day of marrow donation. This sample is part of a study of T cells after posttransplantation cyclophosphamide. Findings and limits, study-wide: Blood and skin or GI T cell repertoires showed limited TRB overlap. Recipient CMV seropositivity and CMV reactivation strongly tracked TRB clonality. Donor-recipient repertoire similarity was low at 1-2 months, rising over year one.

CDR3 length: 13 amino acids. V was pared by 6 bases and J by 5 bases, with 11 bases between. From germline, CDR1 is MNHNY and CDR2 SVGAGI (reference sequence). Profiling relied on immunoSEQ multiplex PCR, and the TCRdb table lists in-frame clones only, not all of them. The sample has roughly 40,000 clones, none seen only once. Material for sequencing was PBMCs. The sequence was obtained from a woman in her forties or fifties in good health and a related stem cell transplant donor. The V and J genes are TRBV6-6 and TRBJ1-5, with no clear D. The CDR3 sequence: CASSPREHQPQHF. The CDR3, as DNA: TGTGCCAGCAGCCCCCGAGAACATCAGCCCCAGCATTTT.